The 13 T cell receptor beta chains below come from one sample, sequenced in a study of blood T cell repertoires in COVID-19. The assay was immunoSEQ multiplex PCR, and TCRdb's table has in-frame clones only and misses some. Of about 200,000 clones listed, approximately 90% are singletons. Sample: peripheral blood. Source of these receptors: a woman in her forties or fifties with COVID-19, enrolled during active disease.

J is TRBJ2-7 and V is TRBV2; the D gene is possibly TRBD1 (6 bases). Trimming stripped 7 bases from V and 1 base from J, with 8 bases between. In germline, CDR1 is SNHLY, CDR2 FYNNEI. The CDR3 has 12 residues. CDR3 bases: TGTGCCAGCAAAAGGGGGTCCTACGAGCAGTACGTC. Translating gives CASKRGSYEQYV.

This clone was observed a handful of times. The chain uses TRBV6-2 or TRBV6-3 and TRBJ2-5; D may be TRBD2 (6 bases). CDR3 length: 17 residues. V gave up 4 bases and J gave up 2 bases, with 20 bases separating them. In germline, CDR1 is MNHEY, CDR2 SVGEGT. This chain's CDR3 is CASSFPQTGVRQETQYF. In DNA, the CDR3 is TGTGCCAGCAGTTTTCCTCAAACGGGGGTCCGACAAGAGACCCAGTACTTC.

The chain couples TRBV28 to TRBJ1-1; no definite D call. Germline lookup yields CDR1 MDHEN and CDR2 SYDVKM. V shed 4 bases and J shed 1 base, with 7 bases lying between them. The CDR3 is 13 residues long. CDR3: CASSSSANTEAFF. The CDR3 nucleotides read TGTGCCAGCAGTTCTAGTGCGAACACTGAAGCTTTCTTT.

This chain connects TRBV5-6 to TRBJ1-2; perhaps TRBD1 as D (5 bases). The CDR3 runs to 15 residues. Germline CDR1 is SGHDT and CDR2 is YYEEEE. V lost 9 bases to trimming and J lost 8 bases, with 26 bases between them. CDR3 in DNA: TGTGCCACCAACGACAGACGGTCAGGAGGGGAAGGCTACACCTTC. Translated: CATNDRRSGGEGYTF.

As DNA, the CDR3 is TGCAGTGCTAGTGGAGCGGGGGTGGGTTGGGGAGAGACCCAGTACTTC. As protein: CSASGAGVGWGETQYF. This chain links TRBV20-1 with TRBJ2-5; 8 nucleotides match TRBD2. This CDR3 has 16 residues. Germline CDR1 is DFQATT and CDR2 is SNEGSKA (reference sequence). Unmatched junction bases numbered 13, after V lost 3 bases and J lost 4 bases.

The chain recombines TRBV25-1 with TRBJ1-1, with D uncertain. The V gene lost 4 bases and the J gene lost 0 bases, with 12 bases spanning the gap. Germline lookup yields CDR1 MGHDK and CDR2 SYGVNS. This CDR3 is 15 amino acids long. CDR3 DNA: TGTGCCAGCAGTGGTCTACCTAGCATGAACACTGAAGCTTTCTTT. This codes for CASSGLPSMNTEAFF.

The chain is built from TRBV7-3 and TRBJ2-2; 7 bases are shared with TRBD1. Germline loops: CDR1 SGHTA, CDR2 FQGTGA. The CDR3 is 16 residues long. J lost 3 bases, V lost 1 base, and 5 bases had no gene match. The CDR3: CASSLKGDSYTGELFF. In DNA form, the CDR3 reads TGTGCCAGCAGCTTAAAGGGGGACAGCTACACCGGGGAGCTGTTTTTT.

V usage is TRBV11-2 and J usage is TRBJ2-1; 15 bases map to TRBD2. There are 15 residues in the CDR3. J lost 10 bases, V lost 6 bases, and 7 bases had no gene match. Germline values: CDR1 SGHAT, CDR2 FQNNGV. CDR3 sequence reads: CASRPGLAGGGEQFF. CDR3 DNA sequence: TGTGCCAGCAGACCGGGACTAGCGGGGGGTGGCGAGCAGTTCTTC.

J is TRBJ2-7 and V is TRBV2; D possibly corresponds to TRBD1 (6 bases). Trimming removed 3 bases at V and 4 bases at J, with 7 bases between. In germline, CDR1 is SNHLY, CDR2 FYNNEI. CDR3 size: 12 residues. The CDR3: CASSEGAYEQYV. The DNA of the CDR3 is TGTGCCAGCAGTGAGGGGGCGTACGAGCAGTACGTC.

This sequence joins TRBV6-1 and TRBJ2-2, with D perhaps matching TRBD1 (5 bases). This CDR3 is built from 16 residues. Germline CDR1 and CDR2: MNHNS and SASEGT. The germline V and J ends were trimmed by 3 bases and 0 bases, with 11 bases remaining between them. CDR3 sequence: CASSDVWGANTGELFF. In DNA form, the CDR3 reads TGTGCCAGCAGTGACGTTTGGGGCGCGAACACCGGGGAGCTGTTTTTT.

Written as DNA, the CDR3 is TGTGCCAGCAGCCCCGGCGGCAATGAGCAGTTCTTC. Protein: CASSPGGNEQFF. V gene TRBV11-2 combines with J gene TRBJ2-1; no definite D call. This CDR3 has 12 residues. The ends were cut back, 5 bases at V and 6 bases at J, with 8 bases in the middle. Germline CDR1 and CDR2: SGHAT and FQNNGV.

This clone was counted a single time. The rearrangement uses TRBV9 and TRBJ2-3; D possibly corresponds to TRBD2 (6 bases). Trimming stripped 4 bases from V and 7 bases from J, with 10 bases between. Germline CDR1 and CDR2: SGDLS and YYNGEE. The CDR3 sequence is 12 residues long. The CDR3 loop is CASSPAGNTQYF. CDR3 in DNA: TGTGCCAGCAGCCCCGCGGGGAATACGCAGTATTTT.

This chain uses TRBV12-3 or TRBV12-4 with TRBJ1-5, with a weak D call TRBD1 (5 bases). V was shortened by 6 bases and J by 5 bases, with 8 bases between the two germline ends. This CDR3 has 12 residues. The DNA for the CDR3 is TGTGCCAGCAGAACGGGGGATCAGCCCCAGCATTTT. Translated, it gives CASRTGDQPQHF.